A single sample is the source of the 21 T cell receptor beta chains below, sequenced in a study of a mutant IDH1 vaccine in newly diagnosed glioma. Stated time point: week 5, during vaccination. Every vaccine dose comprised 300 ug of mutant IDH1 20-mer peptide plus topical imiquimod. No antigens are known for them. The data were produced by immunoSEQ multiplex PCR, yet TCRdb's version contains in-frame clones alone and is incomplete. The sample yields approximately 80,000 clones, roughly nine tenths seen once. This material consisted of PBMCs, taken from a glioma patient whose treatment included an IDH1 peptide vaccine. The origin of the receptors is a woman aged 45-59 years with glioma.

The genes are TRBV10-3 and TRBJ2-7; possible D gene TRBD1, 5 bases. CDR1 is ENHRY and CDR2 is SYGVKD in the germline V gene. This CDR3 is built from 14 residues. V dropped 4 bases and J dropped 2 bases, with 12 bases sitting between them. The CDR3, as DNA: TGTGCCATCAGTGGGCAGGGTACGACCTACGAGCAGTACTTC. Translated: CAISGQGTTYEQYF.

In its sample, this clone was seen once. The rearrangement joins TRBV5-4 to TRBJ1-2; 7 bases map to TRBD1. CDR1 SGHNT and CDR2 YYREEE come from the germline V gene (reference sequence). V gave up 0 bases and J gave up 5 bases; unmatched junction bases: 4. The CDR3 covers 14 residues. CDR3 amino acids: CASSLERGRYGYTF. The CDR3, as DNA: TGTGCCAGCAGCTTGGAGAGGGGGCGATATGGCTACACCTTC.

The V gene is TRBV7-9, the J gene TRBJ2-1; D not resolved. Germline V gene lookup returns CDR1 SEHNR and CDR2 FQNEAQ (reference sequence). There are 11 residues in the CDR3. The V end was cut by 7 bases, the J end by 8 bases, with 9 bases between. The CDR3 nucleotides are TGTGCCAGCACCATGAGCCATGAGCAGTTCTTC. It encodes CASTMSHEQFF.

V usage is TRBV30 and J usage is TRBJ1-4, with a possible D match to TRBD1 (5 bases). The CDR3 is 13 residues long. Germline assignment: CDR1 GTSNPN and CDR2 SVGIG (reference sequence). V was trimmed by 0 bases and J by 8 bases, leaving 10 bases between them. The CDR3 bases are TGTGCCTGGAGTGTTAAGGGACTGGAAAAACTGTTTTTT. It translates to CAWSVKGLEKLFF.

CDR3 protein: CASSFSDSYEQYF. CDR3 nucleotides: TGTGCCAGCAGTTTCAGTGATTCCTACGAGCAGTACTTC. The gene calls are TRBV28 and TRBJ2-7; D is unresolved. This CDR3 is 13 amino acids long. The V and J ends lost 3 bases and 1 base respectively, with 7 bases between them. From germline, CDR1 is MDHEN and CDR2 SYDVKM.

This clone has only one observation. The V call is TRBV30, the J call TRBJ1-1, with a possible D match to TRBD1 (5 bases). Germline V CDR1 and CDR2: GTSNPN, SVGIG (reference sequence). CDR3 length equals 13 residues. V dropped 4 bases and J dropped 9 bases, with 18 bases sitting between them. In DNA form, the CDR3 reads TGTGCCTGGACCGCCGGGGGGGAGAGTCAAGCTTTCTTT. Encoded protein: CAWTAGGESQAFF.

This clone occurred once. The gene calls are TRBV30 and TRBJ1-1; D may be TRBD1 (5 bases). CDR3 length: 14 amino acids. V lost 2 bases to trimming and J lost 10 bases, with 20 bases between them. The germline V gene encodes CDR1 GTSNPN and CDR2 SVGIG (reference sequence). In DNA form, the CDR3 reads TGTGCCTGGAGTCTCGCGTCTTCGGGGCAGATAGCTTTCTTT. Its protein product is CAWSLASSGQIAFF.

The V gene is TRBV9, the J gene TRBJ1-5; a weak D match, TRBD1 (5 bases). Germline values: CDR1 SGDLS, CDR2 YYNGEE. The ends were cut back, 0 bases at V and 9 bases at J, with 13 bases in the middle. The CDR3 covers 14 residues. The CDR3 region is CASSVGGGTAPQHF. The CDR3 DNA sequence: TGTGCCAGCAGCGTAGGAGGCGGGACTGCGCCCCAGCATTTT.

The rearrangement uses TRBV28 and TRBJ1-2; D gene uncertain. V lost 1 base and J 3 bases, leaving 9 bases between the germline ends. The length of the CDR3 is 14 residues. CDR1 is MDHEN and CDR2 is SYDVKM in the germline V gene. The chain's CDR3 is CASSLLVGDYGYTF. The CDR3 bases are TGTGCCAGCAGTTTATTGGTCGGGGACTATGGCTACACCTTC.

This clone came up a few times. The chain joins TRBV9 to TRBJ1-1, with D hard to call. V was shortened by 0 bases and J by 1 base, with 4 bases between the two germline ends. This CDR3 has 13 amino acids. Germline V gene lookup returns CDR1 SGDLS and CDR2 YYNGEE. The CDR3 here is CASSVAGNTEAFF. The CDR3 coding sequence is TGTGCCAGCAGCGTAGCAGGGAACACTGAAGCTTTCTTT.

The chain has TRBV27 and TRBJ1-2; 7 bases map to TRBD1. CDR3 length: 14 residues. Germline loops: CDR1 MNHEY, CDR2 SMNVEV (reference sequence). V was pared by 5 bases and J by 2 bases, with 5 bases of the junction left unmatched. Here the CDR3 reads CASSPTGLNYGYTF. The CDR3 bases are TGTGCCAGCAGTCCGACAGGGCTGAACTATGGCTACACCTTC.

CDR3 nucleotide sequence: TGCGCCAGCAGCTTGGCGGGACAGGGGTATGGAAACACCATATATTTT. It yields the protein CASSLAGQGYGNTIYF. The chain carries TRBV5-1 and TRBJ1-3; 10 bases map to TRBD1. The CDR3 totals 16 residues. CDR1 is SGHRS, CDR2 YFSETQ, per germline. V was clipped by 0 bases and J by 3 bases; unmatched bases: 3. Looking up the rest from reference TRBV5-1 and TRBJ1-3 gives the full variable domain: KAGVTQTPRYLIKTRGQQVTLSCSPISGHRSVSWYQQTPGQGLQFLFEYFSETQRNKGNFPGRFSGRQFSNSRSEMNVSTLELGDSALYLCASSLAGQGYGNTIYFGEGSWLTVV.

This chain joins TRBV5-4 and TRBJ2-2; D is perhaps TRBD2 (5 bases). V lost 4 bases to trimming and J lost 4 bases, with 11 bases between them. CDR1 is SGHNT, CDR2 YYREEE, per germline (reference sequence). The CDR3 covers 14 residues. The chain's CDR3 is CASSPGSFTGELFF. CDR3 nucleotide sequence: TGTGCCAGCAGCCCGGGATCTTTCACCGGGGAGCTGTTTTTT.

The chain has TRBV5-8 and TRBJ2-7; no clear D. Germline lookup yields CDR1 SGHTS and CDR2 YDEGEE. V lost 0 bases and J 0 bases, leaving 7 bases between the germline ends. The CDR3 spans 14 residues. DNA of the CDR3: TGTGCCAGCAGCTTGGTAGGCCTCTCCTACGAGCAGTACTTC. Amino acid sequence: CASSLVGLSYEQYF.

The rearrangement links TRBV5-1 to TRBJ2-1, with TRBD2 matching over 10 bases. This CDR3 has 16 residues. Unmatched junction bases numbered 12, after V lost 4 bases and J lost 8 bases. Germline CDR1 SGHRS, CDR2 YFSETQ. CDR3 in DNA: TGCGCCAGCAGCCCTCCCCTAGCGGGGGTTACGGATGAGCAGTTCTTC. It specifies CASSPPLAGVTDEQFF.

The rearrangement joins TRBV19 to TRBJ1-2; perhaps TRBD1 as D (6 bases). This CDR3 spans 9 amino acids. CDR1 is LNHDA and CDR2 is SQIVND in the germline V gene (reference sequence). The CDR3 coding sequence is TGTGCGGGGACATATGGCTACACCTTC. Translated, it gives CAGTYGYTF.

This rearrangement joins TRBV5-4 to TRBJ2-3; TRBD1 is a possible D gene (5 bases). V shed 4 bases and J shed 2 bases, with 14 bases lying between them. In germline, CDR1 is SGHNT, CDR2 YYREEE (reference sequence). There are 15 residues in the CDR3. In nucleotides, the CDR3 is TGTGCCAGCAGCCCCCGTAAGGGGTACACAGATACGCAGTATTTT. Translated: CASSPRKGYTDTQYF.

In DNA form, the CDR3 reads TGTGCCAGCAGCCAAGTCTTATCGAGCGGGAGGGCGAGCTCCTACAATGAGCAGTTCTTC. Translated, it gives CASSQVLSSGRASSYNEQFF. The V gene is TRBV4-2, the J gene TRBJ2-1, with TRBD2 identical over 10 bases. The CDR3 totals 20 residues. The V gene end was trimmed by 1 base and the J gene end by 0 bases; junction bases not matched to a gene: 12. CDR1 LGHNA and CDR2 YNFKEQ come from the germline V gene.

The chain recombines TRBV28 with TRBJ2-7; 7 nucleotides line up with TRBD2. The CDR3 is 13 residues long. CDR1 is MDHEN and CDR2 is SYDVKM in the germline V gene. Germline trimming cut 5 bases from V and 6 bases from J; bases unmatched to any gene: 7. The CDR3 sequence: CASSETASGEQYF. The DNA for the CDR3 is TGTGCCAGCAGTGAGACAGCTAGCGGCGAGCAGTACTTC.

CDR3 residues: CASSPGLAGPTDTQYF. CDR3 DNA: TGTGCCAGCTCCCCGGGACTAGCGGGACCCACAGATACGCAGTATTTT. The chain couples TRBV18 to TRBJ2-3; 13 bases are a match to TRBD2. J gave up 2 bases and V 6 bases, and 5 bases lay outside the gene matches. The CDR3 is made up of 16 amino acids. Germline V gene sequence: CDR1 KGHSH, CDR2 LQKENI. Based on the CDR3 plus reference TRBV18 and TRBJ2-3, the full variable domain is NAGVMQNPRHLVRRRGQEARLRCSPMKGHSHVYWYRQLPEEGLKFMVYLQKENIIDESGMPKERFSAEFPKEGPSILRIQQVVRGDSAAYFCASSPGLAGPTDTQYFGPGTRLTVL.

The chain joins TRBV5-1 to TRBJ2-7; 9 bases line up with TRBD2. The J segment lost 5 bases and the V segment lost 3 bases, leaving 6 bases of the junction unmatched. CDR3 size: 14 residues. The germline V gene encodes CDR1 SGHRS and CDR2 YFSETQ. CDR3 sequence: CASSSGTSSNEQYF. The CDR3 nucleotides read TGCGCCAGCAGCTCCGGGACTAGCAGCAACGAGCAGTACTTC.